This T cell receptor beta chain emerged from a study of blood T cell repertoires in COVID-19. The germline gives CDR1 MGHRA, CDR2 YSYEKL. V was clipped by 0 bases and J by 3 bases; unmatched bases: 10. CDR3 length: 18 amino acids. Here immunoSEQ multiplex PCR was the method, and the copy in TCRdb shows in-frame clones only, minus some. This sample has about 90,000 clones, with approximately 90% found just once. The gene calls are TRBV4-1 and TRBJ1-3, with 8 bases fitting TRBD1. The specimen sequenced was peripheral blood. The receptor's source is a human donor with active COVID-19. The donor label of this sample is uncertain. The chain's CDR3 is CASSQERLGQGGGNTIYF. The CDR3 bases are TGCGCCAGCAGCCAAGAAAGGCTAGGACAGGGAGGTGGAAACACCATATATTTT.